The clone carrying this T cell receptor (beta chain) appeared a few times. Its specificity is unknown. This sample's time point: late sampling 161 to 241 days after vaccination in three convalescent patients. Described treatment: approximately 11-day PBMC culture with coronavirus spike peptide pools or control peptides (ViraFEST assay). ViraFEST used peptide pools to expand antigen-specific T cells and subsequently sequenced their TCRs. Per-well cultures of around 2 million PBMCs received roughly 9.9 IU/ml IL-2 and around 10 ug/ml peptide pools. These data originate in a study of vaccination and CD4 T cells after COVID-19. Across the study: Two of the convalescents were Hispanic, and the group consisted of six males and four females.

With the Oncomine TCR Beta short-read assay, DNA from cultured CD4+ T cells was sequenced. TCRdb re-called the PCR reads through MiXCR, storing one row per CDR3 protein. The sample lists approximately 22,000 distinct CDR3 sequences; around 42% were seen once. Study-wide points: Of the reactive clones in convalescent patients, a median about 90% showed up only post-vaccination.

Trimming stripped 3 bases from V and 4 bases from J, with 16 bases between. The CDR3 consists of 15 residues. CDR1 and CDR2 (germline): MNHNS, SASEGT. The chain uses TRBV6-1 and TRBJ2-7; a weak D match, TRBD1 (7 bases). The specimen was CD4+ T cells from blood, cultured in vitro, collected about 7 months after SARS-CoV-2 vaccination. This clonotype was obtained from a human donor who had recovered from COVID-19. The CDR3 is CASSDPRQGGYEQYF. The CDR3 DNA reads TGTGCCAGCAGTGATCCAAGACAGGGAGGATACGAGCAGTACTTC.